Presented here are 25 T cell receptor beta chains from one specimen sequenced in a study of cytomegalovirus exposure and HLA in healthy donors. The PCR made use of 60 Vbeta and 13 Jbeta primers. Profiling relied on immunoSEQ multiplex PCR, and the TCRdb table lists in-frame clones only, not all of them. The sample consists of about 31,000 clones, about 63% of them appearing once. The specimen was PBMCs. The receptors were sampled from a middle-aged man in good health and CMV-seropositive.

The chain has TRBV6-5 and TRBJ1-4; 9 bases are a match to TRBD1. This CDR3 is built from 15 residues. CDR1 is MNHEY, CDR2 SVGAGI, per germline. Trimming removed 0 bases from V and 6 bases from J; junction bases left unmatched: 2. The CDR3 reads CASSYSTGGYEKLFF. In nucleotides, the CDR3 is TGTGCCAGCAGTTACTCGACAGGGGGGTATGAAAAACTGTTTTTT.

The chain links TRBV29-1 to TRBJ2-7; D perhaps matches TRBD1 (5 bases). The V gene's germline CDR1 is SQVTM and CDR2 ANQGSEA. V dropped 0 bases and J dropped 6 bases, with 18 bases sitting between them. This CDR3 has 15 residues. The CDR3 spells CSVEDGDRGYIEQYF. In DNA form, the CDR3 reads TGCAGCGTTGAAGATGGTGACAGAGGATACATCGAGCAGTACTTC.

This rearrangement joins TRBV30 to TRBJ2-5; maybe TRBD2 (5 bases). V shed 3 bases and J shed 7 bases, with 9 bases lying between them. The CDR3 totals 11 residues. From germline, CDR1 is GTSNPN and CDR2 SVGIG (reference sequence). The CDR3 DNA sequence: TGTGCCTGGAGCGTTGGAGGGACCCAGTACTTC. It yields the protein CAWSVGGTQYF.

This rearrangement joins TRBV5-1 to TRBJ2-7; no reliable D call. The V gene lost 2 bases and the J gene lost 5 bases, with 11 bases spanning the gap. The CDR3 runs to 13 residues. Per the germline V gene, CDR1 is SGHRS and CDR2 is YFSETQ. The CDR3 nucleotides read TGCGCCAGCAGCTTTACAGAATACGACGAGCAGTACTTC. It is translated as CASSFTEYDEQYF.

J is TRBJ2-1 and V is TRBV28; 11 nucleotides align to TRBD2. The CDR3 is 15 amino acids. Germline CDR1 MDHEN, CDR2 SYDVKM. V gave up 2 bases and J gave up 7 bases; unmatched junction bases: 4. CDR3 sequence (DNA): TGTGCCAGCAGTTTAGCGGGACTAGCGGTAAATGAGCAGTTCTTC. It yields the protein CASSLAGLAVNEQFF.

The chain employs TRBV30 and TRBJ2-3; 7 nucleotides line up with TRBD1. The CDR3 is 15 residues long. Germline V gene data show CDR1 as GTSNPN and CDR2 as SVGIG (reference sequence). With V trimmed by 1 base and J by 2 bases, 6 bases remained unmatched. The CDR3 DNA reads as TGTGCCTGGAGTGGGGCAGGGGGTCCCACAGATACGCAGTATTTT. Residues: CAWSGAGGPTDTQYF.

The chain carries TRBV7-7 and TRBJ2-7, with TRBD1 identical over 9 bases. Trimming at V came to 1 base and at J to 5 bases, leaving 3 bases not matched to a gene. Germline CDR1 reads SSHAT; CDR2 reads FNYEAQ (reference sequence). The CDR3 is made up of 14 amino acids. CDR3 nucleotide sequence: TGTGCCAGCAGCTTAGAACAGGGGGCCCACGAGCAGTACTTC. This translates into CASSLEQGAHEQYF.

V gene TRBV18 combines with J gene TRBJ1-3; D is perhaps TRBD1 (6 bases). CDR3 length equals 16 residues. CDR1 is KGHSH and CDR2 is LQKENI in the germline V gene. Trimming removed 3 bases at V and 0 bases at J, with 12 bases between. CDR3 in amino acids: CASSPLTGISGNTIYF. As DNA, the CDR3 is TGTGCCAGCTCACCCCTTACAGGGATCTCTGGAAACACCATATATTTT.

V and J are TRBV5-1 and TRBJ2-7, with TRBD2 matching over 12 bases. Per germline, CDR1 SGHRS and CDR2 YFSETQ. V dropped 7 bases and J dropped 4; count of bases not matched to a gene: 9. This CDR3 region has 15 residues. CDR3 nucleotides: TGCGCCAGCGCTAGACTAGCGGGGGATCGGTACGAGCAGTACTTC. This codes for CASARLAGDRYEQYF.

The chain uses TRBV30 and TRBJ2-7, with 9 nucleotides matching TRBD2. Germline V gives CDR1 GTSNPN, CDR2 SVGIG (reference sequence). With 3 bases clipped from V and 2 bases from J, the junction kept 5 bases outside the gene matches. The CDR3 contains 14 residues. In nucleotides, the CDR3 is TGTGCCTGGAGGAAGGGACTAGCTGCCTACGAGCAGTACTTC. This gives the protein CAWRKGLAAYEQYF.

The chain joins TRBV4-3 to TRBJ2-5; 11 positions agree with TRBD2. J gave up 5 bases and V 4 bases, and 6 bases lay outside the gene matches. This CDR3 spans 15 amino acids. Per the germline V gene, CDR1 is LGHNA and CDR2 is YSLEER. The CDR3 DNA is TGCGCCAGCAGCCGGGGTTTAGCGGGGGGGGAGACCCAGTACTTC. Encoded protein: CASSRGLAGGETQYF.

The chain is built from TRBV7-2 and TRBJ2-5, with D uncertain. Germline CDR1 SGHTA, CDR2 FQGNSA. The CDR3 contains 13 residues. The V end lost 1 base, the J end lost 5 bases, and 8 bases lay between the germline ends. Written as DNA, the CDR3 is TGTGCCAGCAGCTTAGGGTCCCAGGAGACCCAGTACTTC. The encoded protein is CASSLGSQETQYF.

The genes are TRBV30 and TRBJ1-1; 8 positions match TRBD1. V gave up 3 bases and J gave up 4 bases; unmatched junction bases: 7. Germline values: CDR1 GTSNPN, CDR2 SVGIG (reference sequence). The CDR3 covers 14 residues. The CDR3 DNA follows: TGTGCCTGGAGGGGGGACAGGCACACCACTGAAGCTTTCTTT. Translating gives CAWRGDRHTTEAFF.

The rearrangement joins TRBV30 to TRBJ2-2; TRBD2 matches at 10 bases. Germline V gene sequence: CDR1 GTSNPN, CDR2 SVGIG (reference sequence). The CDR3 extends over 19 amino acids. Germline trimming cut 0 bases from V and 6 bases from J; bases unmatched to any gene: 16. DNA of the CDR3: TGTGCCTGGAGTGTTTTCGGCAGGGGGGCTAGCGGGAGCGCCGGGGAGCTGTTTTTT. This encodes CAWSVFGRGASGSAGELFF.

The genes are TRBV29-1 and TRBJ2-5, with D perhaps TRBD1 (6 bases). This CDR3 is 12 amino acids long. Germline V gene sequence: CDR1 SQVTM, CDR2 ANQGSEA. V lost 8 bases to trimming and J lost 2 bases, with 12 bases between them. The CDR3 DNA is TGCAGCCTATGGACAGTACAAGAGACCCAGTACTTC. Protein: CSLWTVQETQYF.

The chain couples TRBV25-1 to TRBJ1-1; no firm D call. In germline, CDR1 is MGHDK, CDR2 SYGVNS. The CDR3 extends over 12 amino acids. Trimming left V 4 bases short and J 1 base short, with 4 bases between. In DNA, the CDR3 is TGTGCCAGCAGTGCAGGGAACACTGAAGCTTTCTTT. It specifies CASSAGNTEAFF.

The rearrangement uses TRBV29-1 and TRBJ1-1, with 8 bases lining up with TRBD1. Germline loops: CDR1 SQVTM, CDR2 ANQGSEA. This CDR3 has 13 residues. The ends lost 7 bases at V and 1 base at J; junction bases unmatched: 5. The CDR3 region is CSARGQENTEAFF. CDR3 DNA: TGCAGCGCAAGGGGACAGGAGAACACTGAAGCTTTCTTT.

A few counts support this clone. This chain connects TRBV5-6 to TRBJ2-3; 9 nucleotides match TRBD2. This CDR3 is 15 amino acids long. Looked up from germline, CDR1 is SGHDT and CDR2 is YYEEEE. Trimming removed 0 bases from V and 4 bases from J; junction bases left unmatched: 3. The CDR3: CASSLGSGGSDTQYF. The CDR3 bases are TGTGCCAGCAGCTTGGGTAGCGGGGGATCAGATACGCAGTATTTT.

The rearrangement joins TRBV2 to TRBJ2-5; TRBD2 agrees at 9 bases. The ends lost 6 bases at V and 5 bases at J; junction bases unmatched: 4. Germline CDR1 SNHLY, CDR2 FYNNEI. This CDR3 region has 13 residues. CDR3 DNA sequence: TGTGCCAGCAGAGGTCTAGCGGGGGAGACCCAGTACTTC. As protein: CASRGLAGETQYF.

The J gene is TRBJ2-5, the V gene TRBV30; perhaps TRBD2 as D (5 bases). The germline V gene has CDR1 GTSNPN and CDR2 SVGIG (reference sequence). This CDR3 comprises 15 residues. The V end was cut by 1 base, the J end by 4 bases, with 16 bases between. CDR3 protein: CAWSGLWTAGETQYF. The CDR3 nucleotides are TGTGCCTGGAGTGGCTTGTGGACGGCGGGAGAGACCCAGTACTTC.

The chain combines TRBV30 with TRBJ2-1, with D tentatively TRBD2 (5 bases). This CDR3 is built from 17 residues. Germline V gives CDR1 GTSNPN, CDR2 SVGIG (reference sequence). Trimming stripped 3 bases from V and 1 base from J, with 19 bases between. CDR3 protein: CAWREVARGKSYNEQFF. The CDR3 DNA is TGTGCCTGGAGAGAGGTAGCTCGAGGGAAATCCTACAATGAGCAGTTCTTC.

This clone was counted a few times. The chain couples TRBV19 to TRBJ2-3; the D is unclear. This CDR3 has 13 residues. Looked up from germline, CDR1 is LNHDA and CDR2 is SQIVND (reference sequence). V was shortened by 9 bases and J by 4 bases, with 14 bases between the two germline ends. This chain's CDR3 is CASLDLVADTQYF. For the CDR3, the DNA is TGTGCCAGCCTAGATTTGGTAGCAGATACGCAGTATTTT.

The chain is built from TRBV7-8 and TRBJ2-2; 8 bases align to TRBD2. Germline CDR1 SGHVS, CDR2 FQNEAQ. The V and J ends lost 5 bases and 2 bases, in that order; junction bases with no gene match: 7. This CDR3 is built from 16 residues. The DNA for the CDR3 is TGTGCCAGCAGCCCTACTAGCGGATTTAACACCGGGGAGCTGTTTTTT. Its protein product is CASSPTSGFNTGELFF.

The CDR3 DNA sequence: TGTGCCAGCAAGACCGCCGGGGTAGCGACTATGAATGAGCAGTTCTTC. Its protein is CASKTAGVATMNEQFF. The V gene is TRBV28, the J gene TRBJ2-1; D may be TRBD2 (5 bases). CDR1 MDHEN and CDR2 SYDVKM come from the germline V gene. CDR3 length: 16 amino acids. Trimming stripped 7 bases from V and 7 bases from J, with 23 bases between.

This clone was counted a few times. CDR3 sequence (DNA): TGCGCCAGCAGCCAAGAAGGACAGGGGGCGCGGAGCAATCAGCCCCAGCATTTT. Translated: CASSQEGQGARSNQPQHF. The J gene is TRBJ1-5, the V gene TRBV4-1, with 11 nucleotides matching TRBD1. The V gene's germline CDR1 is MGHRA and CDR2 YSYEKL. J gave up 1 base and V 0 bases, and 5 bases lay outside the gene matches. The CDR3 is 18 amino acids.